Each of the 14 T cell receptor beta chains below was sequenced from the same sample in a study of CD8 T cells in ankylosing spondylitis. Study-level points and caveats: For ankylosing spondylitis blood, a TCR beta motif of 7 to 9 highly homologous variants appeared characteristic.

These receptors have no identified antigens. TCRdb used MiXCR to reprocess the 5' RACE reads, holding one entry per CDR3 protein. The sample holds 450,000 to 550,000 distinct CDR3 sequences, 5.3% seen once. The specimen sequenced was blood, either unsorted or a sorted T cell fraction (not recorded which). The receptors come from a male donor with ankylosing spondylitis.

This clonotype was observed a few times. V usage is TRBV28 and J usage is TRBJ2-3; TRBD2 is a possible D gene (5 bases). This CDR3 contains 16 residues. V was trimmed by 7 bases and J by 1 base, leaving 18 bases between them. Per the germline V gene, CDR1 is MDHEN and CDR2 is SYDVKM. This CDR3 is CASTLPRGWGTDTQYF. The DNA for the CDR3 is TGTGCCAGCACGCTACCCCGGGGTTGGGGCACAGATACGCAGTATTTT. The entire variable domain, with the rest obtained from reference TRBV28 and TRBJ2-3, is as follows: DVKVTQSSRYLVKRTGEKVFLECVQDMDHENMFWYRQDPGLGLRLIYFSYDVKMKEKGDIPEGYSVSREKKERFSLILESASTNQTSMYLCASTLPRGWGTDTQYFGPGTRLTVL.

This clonotype was seen at least ten times. The chain recombines TRBV6-6 with TRBJ2-5; D not certain. Per the germline V gene, CDR1 is MNHNY and CDR2 is SVGAGI (reference sequence). The CDR3 consists of 13 residues. Trimming pared 1 base from V and 2 bases from J, leaving 5 bases between. The CDR3 sequence is CASSYWAQETQYF. CDR3 coding DNA: TGTGCCAGCAGTTACTGGGCGCAAGAGACCCAGTACTTC.

The chain combines TRBV28 with TRBJ2-3; D possibly corresponds to TRBD2 (6 bases). CDR1 and CDR2 from the germline V gene are MDHEN and SYDVKM. Trimming took off 6 bases at V and 2 bases at J, with 21 bases between the two ends. The CDR3 is made up of 17 amino acids. CDR3: CASRAVRGIHSTDTQYF. CDR3 bases: TGTGCCAGCAGAGCCGTCCGGGGGATTCATTCCACAGATACGCAGTATTTT.

This clonotype was counted at least ten times. The CDR3 reads CSVAGLGLSFEQYF. CDR3 coding DNA: TGCAGCGTTGCTGGACTAGGACTGTCTTTCGAGCAGTACTTC. The chain is built from TRBV29-1 and TRBJ2-7; 7 bases line up with TRBD2. V lost 4 bases and J lost 6; bases outside the gene matches: 12. In germline, CDR1 is SQVTM, CDR2 ANQGSEA. This CDR3 contains 14 residues.

In its sample, this clonotype was seen a few times. The chain couples TRBV2 to TRBJ1-5; D gene unclear. The germline V and J ends were trimmed by 5 bases and 4 bases, with 12 bases remaining between them. Germline CDR1 SNHLY, CDR2 FYNNEI. This CDR3 contains 14 residues. The CDR3 coding sequence is TGTGCCAGCAGTATTTCCTCCTTAAATCAGCCCCAGCATTTT. The encoded protein is CASSISSLNQPQHF.

This clonotype was counted ten times or more. The chain couples TRBV5-1 to TRBJ2-1; D uncertain. The CDR3 consists of 15 residues. CDR1 is SGHRS and CDR2 is YFSETQ in the germline V gene. Trimming removed 0 bases from V and 0 bases from J, with 7 bases in between. The CDR3 is CASSLVDNSYNEQFF. DNA of the CDR3: TGCGCCAGCAGCTTGGTCGATAACTCCTACAATGAGCAGTTCTTC. Variable domain in full (rest from reference TRBV5-1 and TRBJ2-1): KAGVTQTPRYLIKTRGQQVTLSCSPISGHRSVSWYQQTPGQGLQFLFEYFSETQRNKGNFPGRFSGRQFSNSRSEMNVSTLELGDSALYLCASSLVDNSYNEQFFGPGTRLTVL.

This clonotype has just a few counts. This chain links TRBV2 with TRBJ2-1, with 7 bases aligning to TRBD2. The CDR3 is 14 amino acids. Looked up from germline, CDR1 is SNHLY and CDR2 is FYNNEI. V dropped 5 bases and J dropped 2; count of bases not matched to a gene: 3. In nucleotides, the CDR3 is TGTGCCAGCAGTTGGACTAGTCCCTACAATGAGCAGTTCTTC. Amino acid sequence: CASSWTSPYNEQFF.

This clonotype was observed many times. The chain is built from TRBV5-1 and TRBJ2-3; 12 nucleotides line up with TRBD2. This CDR3 contains 17 residues. Trimming at V came to 0 bases and at J to 2 bases, leaving 4 bases not matched to a gene. Germline V gene data show CDR1 as SGHRS and CDR2 as YFSETQ. CDR3: CASSLGLAGDSTDTQYF. As DNA, the CDR3 is TGCGCCAGCAGCTTGGGACTAGCGGGGGACTCCACAGATACGCAGTATTTT.

The sample holds many counts of this clonotype. The chain couples TRBV27 to TRBJ1-4; no clear D. This CDR3 has 15 amino acids. Per the germline V gene, CDR1 is MNHEY and CDR2 is SMNVEV (reference sequence). Trimming removed 2 bases at V and 8 bases at J, with 15 bases between. As DNA, the CDR3 is TGTGCCAGCAGTTTAAAAGGACGGTCTTGGGAAAAACTGTTTTTT. Amino acids: CASSLKGRSWEKLFF.

This clonotype came up a few times. The J gene is TRBJ2-7, the V gene TRBV7-6; D is possibly TRBD1 (5 bases). The germline CDR1 and CDR2 sequences are SGHVS and FNYEAQ. The V end lost 8 bases, the J end lost 4 bases, and 15 bases lay between the germline ends. This CDR3 has 13 residues. This chain's CDR3 is CASGAAGPYEQYF. CDR3 coding DNA: TGTGCCAGCGGGGCAGCTGGCCCTTACGAGCAGTACTTC.

This clonotype came up many times. CDR3 protein: CASSLWDSSYNEQFF. As DNA, the CDR3 is TGTGCCAGCAGCTTATGGGACAGCTCCTACAATGAGCAGTTCTTC. The J gene is TRBJ2-1, the V gene TRBV7-2, with 7 bases identical to TRBD1. The germline V gene encodes CDR1 SGHTA and CDR2 FQGNSA. CDR3 length equals 15 residues. Trimming at V came to 2 bases and at J to 0 bases, leaving 1 base not matched to a gene.

This clonotype was seen ten or more times. The V call is TRBV7-9, the J call TRBJ1-4; D call uncertain. Trimming left V 5 bases short and J 2 bases short, with 12 bases between. Germline V gene sequence: CDR1 SEHNR, CDR2 FQNEAQ (reference sequence). The CDR3 runs 15 residues. CDR3 nucleotide sequence: TGTGCCAGCAGCACCTACGTCGGGACTAATGAAAAACTGTTTTTT. Its translation: CASSTYVGTNEKLFF. Full variable domain (missing parts from reference TRBV7-9 and TRBJ1-4): DTGVSQNPRHKITKRGQNVTFRCDPISEHNRLYWYRQTLGQGPEFLTYFQNEAQLEKSRLLSDRFSAERPKGSFSTLEIQRTEQGDSAMYLCASSTYVGTNEKLFFGSGTQLSVL.

This clonotype was counted at least ten times. The chain joins TRBV11-2 to TRBJ2-3, with 10 bases that match TRBD2. Germline assignment: CDR1 SGHAT and CDR2 FQNNGV. Trimming removed 3 bases from V and 4 bases from J; junction bases left unmatched: 4. This CDR3 is built from 15 residues. The CDR3, as DNA: TGTGCCAGCAGCTTGGGAGCGGGGGGGGCAGATACGCAGTATTTT. It yields the protein CASSLGAGGADTQYF.

Concerning this clonotype: A read error is likely, as this CDR3 ends without the conserved phenylalanine or tryptophan. This chain links TRBV7-6 with TRBJ2-3; D is perhaps TRBD2 (5 bases). The CDR3 has 13 residues. CDR1 SGHVS and CDR2 FNYEAQ come from the germline V gene. The CDR3: CASSLDAGDTQYL. CDR3 coding DNA: TGTGCTAGCAGCTTAGATGCGGGAGATACGCAGTATCTT.